One sample yielded the 13 T cell receptor beta chains listed below, sequenced in a study of blood T cell repertoires in COVID-19. Profiling relied on immunoSEQ multiplex PCR, and the TCRdb table lists in-frame clones only, not all of them. The table records about 130,000 clones, 90% to 95% of them present only once. Material for sequencing was peripheral blood. Receptor source: a man in his forties or fifties with COVID-19, enrolled during active disease.

The chain employs TRBV9 and TRBJ2-7; weak D call: TRBD1 (6 bases). Germline CDR1 and CDR2: SGDLS and YYNGEE. The germline V and J ends were trimmed by 3 bases and 2 bases, with 12 bases remaining between them. This CDR3 spans 14 amino acids. This chain's CDR3 is CASSGRDKTYEQYF. The CDR3 DNA follows: TGTGCCAGCAGCGGCCGGGACAAGACCTACGAGCAGTACTTC.

The CDR3 loop reads CASSIDRMAGGTNQPQHF. The CDR3 bases are TGTGCCAGTAGTATAGATCGTATGGCAGGGGGGACAAATCAGCCCCAGCATTTT. This chain uses TRBV19 with TRBJ1-5; 7 nucleotides align to TRBD1. Per germline, CDR1 LNHDA and CDR2 SQIVND (reference sequence). The length of the CDR3 is 18 residues. Trimming at V came to 0 bases and at J to 4 bases, leaving 12 bases not matched to a gene.

The V call is TRBV2, the J call TRBJ1-1; D uncertain. There are 11 residues in the CDR3. From germline, CDR1 is SNHLY and CDR2 FYNNEI. The germline V and J ends were trimmed by 6 bases and 6 bases, with 8 bases remaining between them. CDR3 coding DNA: TGTGCCAGCAGCCCCCTCGCTGAAGCTTTCTTT. This gives the protein CASSPLAEAFF.

The chain links TRBV9 to TRBJ2-3; the match to TRBD2 covers 9 bases. This CDR3 spans 17 amino acids. Germline CDR1 SGDLS, CDR2 YYNGEE. Trimming took 0 bases from V and 7 from J; bases not matched to a gene: 12. CDR3 DNA sequence: TGTGCCAGCAGCGTAGGGTTCTCGCGGGAGGGCCTCAATACGCAGTATTTT. It specifies CASSVGFSREGLNTQYF.

V usage is TRBV6-5 and J usage is TRBJ1-5; D unresolved. Germline V gene lookup returns CDR1 MNHEY and CDR2 SVGAGI. The V end was cut by 6 bases, the J end by 4 bases, with 16 bases between. This CDR3 spans 15 amino acids. CDR3 DNA: TGTGCCAGCAGCCCCCATCAGGTGTCGAATCAGCCCCAGCATTTT. Amino acid sequence: CASSPHQVSNQPQHF.

The chain employs TRBV3-1 (or the pseudogene TRBV3-2) and TRBJ2-5; 8 nucleotides align to TRBD2. The CDR3 extends over 16 amino acids. The germline V gene encodes CDR1 LGHDT and CDR2 YNNKEL (reference sequence). Trimming cost V 0 bases and J 5 bases; bases outside gene matches: 8. The DNA for the CDR3 is TGTGCCAGCAGCCAAGATTCGGGACTAGGGGGGGAGACCCAGTACTTC. It yields the protein CASSQDSGLGGETQYF.

This chain links TRBV7-9 with TRBJ2-1, with TRBD2 matching over 10 bases. The CDR3 has 15 amino acids. CDR1 and CDR2 from the germline V gene are SEHNR and FQNEAQ (reference sequence). The V gene end was trimmed by 5 bases and the J gene end by 7 bases; junction bases not matched to a gene: 8. CDR3 DNA sequence: TGTGCCAGCAGCCGATTAACTAGCGGGAAGAATGAGCAGTTCTTC. It codes for CASSRLTSGKNEQFF.

The gene calls are TRBV2 and TRBJ2-1; 9 nucleotides agree with TRBD2. V was pared by 9 bases and J by 3 bases, with 6 bases of the junction left unmatched. Germline values: CDR1 SNHLY, CDR2 FYNNEI. The CDR3 loop spans 14 amino acids. CDR3 residues: CASQPTSGYNEQFF. DNA for the CDR3: TGTGCCAGTCAGCCGACTAGCGGCTACAATGAGCAGTTCTTC.

This chain joins TRBV29-1 and TRBJ2-2; possible D gene TRBD1, 5 bases. Per germline, CDR1 SQVTM and CDR2 ANQGSEA. V gave up 4 bases and J gave up 0 bases, with 15 bases separating them. This CDR3 region has 16 residues. The CDR3 loop is CSVACRALSNTGELFF. For the CDR3, the DNA is TGCAGCGTTGCTTGCAGGGCCCTCTCGAACACCGGGGAGCTGTTTTTT.

This chain links TRBV7-8 with TRBJ2-5; TRBD1 matches at 9 bases. The junction had 9 bases not matched to a gene; V was cut back by 5 bases and J by 2 bases. Germline CDR1 SGHVS, CDR2 FQNEAQ. The CDR3 covers 16 residues. The CDR3 loop is CASSAYRGRRQETQYF. The DNA of the CDR3 is TGTGCCAGCAGCGCATACAGGGGGCGACGGCAAGAGACCCAGTACTTC.

This chain uses TRBV13 with TRBJ2-6; tentative D call: TRBD1 (6 bases). V lost 6 bases, J lost 0 bases, and 15 bases lay in between. Looked up from germline, CDR1 is PRHDT and CDR2 is FYEKMQ (reference sequence). The CDR3 loop spans 17 amino acids. The CDR3 DNA is TGTGCCAGCAGTGTACGGGTAGGGGGCTCTGGGGCCAACGTCCTGACTTTC. It encodes CASSVRVGGSGANVLTF.

The chain couples TRBV30 to TRBJ2-1, with 7 bases that match TRBD2. CDR1 and CDR2 (germline): GTSNPN, SVGIG (reference sequence). The CDR3 spans 11 residues. Trimming cost V 2 bases and J 8 bases; bases outside gene matches: 0. CDR3 nucleotide sequence: TGTGCCTGGAGTCGGGAGGATGAGCAGTTCTTC. Protein product: CAWSREDEQFF.

The J gene is TRBJ2-7, the V gene TRBV7-8; TRBD1 aligns across 7 bases. Trimming took 5 bases from V and 0 from J; bases not matched to a gene: 1. CDR3 size: 13 residues. From germline, CDR1 is SGHVS and CDR2 FQNEAQ. This CDR3 reads CASSRDSSYEQYF. The DNA for the CDR3 is TGTGCCAGCAGCCGGGACAGCTCCTACGAGCAGTACTTC.